Shown below are 11 T cell receptor beta chains from a single sample sequenced in a study of response to subunit inactivated influenza vaccine. TCRdb reprocessed the RT-PCR reads via MiXCR and lists one record per CDR3 protein. The repertoire holds around 710,000 distinct CDR3 sequences, with over 11% as singletons. The specimen comprised PBMCs from blood, sampled 14 to 15 days before vaccination. These receptors came from a man aged 50-59 years who received an inactivated influenza vaccine.

This clonotype was counted a few times. The chain couples TRBV19 to TRBJ2-2; D gene unclear. In germline, CDR1 is LNHDA, CDR2 SQIVND (reference sequence). V was trimmed by 3 bases and J by 0 bases, leaving 8 bases between them. This CDR3 spans 15 amino acids. The CDR3 loop is CASSMRRPNTGELFF. In nucleotides, the CDR3 is TGTGCCAGTAGTATGAGACGTCCGAACACCGGGGAGCTGTTTTTT.

This clonotype was detected a few times. The chain recombines TRBV10-3 with TRBJ2-2, with a weak D call TRBD2 (5 bases). In germline, CDR1 is ENHRY, CDR2 SYGVKD. V was pared by 8 bases and J by 0 bases, with 10 bases between. The length of the CDR3 is 14 residues. Written as DNA, the CDR3 is TGTGCCATCGGGAGTAGCACGAACACCGGGGAGCTGTTTTTT. It is translated as CAIGSSTNTGELFF.

J is TRBJ2-7 and V is TRBV28; a weak D match, TRBD1 (5 bases). Germline V lookup: CDR1 MDHEN, CDR2 SYDVKM. V was shortened by 4 bases and J by 12 bases, with 22 bases between the two germline ends. There are 14 residues in the CDR3. The CDR3 nucleotides are TGTGCCAGCAGTTGCCAACCCCGGACACCCGGATGGTACTTC. Translation: CASSCQPRTPGWYF.

The table lists this clonotype with a few counts. The V gene is TRBV30, the J gene TRBJ2-2, with D uncertain. CDR1 and CDR2 from the germline V gene are GTSNPN and SVGIG (reference sequence). The V and J ends lost 0 bases and 2 bases respectively, with 4 bases between them. The CDR3 is 13 amino acids. The CDR3 coding sequence is TGTGCCTGGAGTGTAACAAACACCGGGGAGCTGTTTTTT. Translation gives CAWSVTNTGELFF. The complete variable domain, with remaining parts taken from reference TRBV30 and TRBJ2-2, reads SQTIHQWPATLVQPVGSPLSLECTVEGTSNPNLYWYRQAAGRGLQLLFYSVGIGQISSEVPQNLSASRPQDRQFILSSKKLLLSDSGFYLCAWSVTNTGELFFGEGSRLTVL.

This clonotype was seen more than once but under ten times. CDR3 bases: TGCGCCAGCAGCCAACCACCGCTAGCGGGACCCCCAGAGACCCAGTACTTC. Translating gives CASSQPPLAGPPETQYF. The chain links TRBV4-3 to TRBJ2-5; 9 positions match TRBD2. The CDR3 length is 17 residues. V shed 2 bases and J 4 bases; nucleotides not matched to a gene: 11. CDR1 LGHNA and CDR2 YSLEER come from the germline V gene.

The table lists this clonotype with a few counts. The rearrangement links TRBV12-3 or TRBV12-4 to TRBJ1-1; D perhaps matches TRBD1 (6 bases). This CDR3 region has 15 residues. Between the trimmed V and J ends, which lost 4 bases and 0 bases, there was a span of 12 bases. This chain's CDR3 is CASSSTRDMNTEAFF. Written as DNA, the CDR3 is TGTGCCAGCAGTTCAACCCGGGACATGAACACTGAAGCTTTCTTT.

This clonotype has more than one count but fewer than ten. V usage is TRBV20-1 and J usage is TRBJ2-7; the D gene is possibly TRBD1 (5 bases). This CDR3 has 14 amino acids. V was pared by 1 base and J by 3 bases, with 13 bases between. Germline CDR1 DFQATT, CDR2 SNEGSKA (reference sequence). CDR3 sequence (DNA): TGCAGTGCTAGAGTAAGGGGCGGATACTACGAGCAGTACTTC. It codes for CSARVRGGYYEQYF.

The gene calls are TRBV4-3 and TRBJ2-1; TRBD2 matches 7 bases. This CDR3 spans 16 amino acids. J was trimmed by 6 bases and V by 0 bases; bases with no gene match: 8. Germline CDR1 is LGHNA and CDR2 is YSLEER. The CDR3: CASSQDGLEGFNEQFF. DNA for the CDR3: TGCGCCAGCAGCCAAGACGGACTAGAGGGGTTCAATGAGCAGTTCTTC.

The rearrangement uses TRBV4-1 and TRBJ1-2; D is perhaps TRBD1 (6 bases). Trimming pared 0 bases from V and 6 bases from J, leaving 11 bases between. Germline CDR1 MGHRA, CDR2 YSYEKL. CDR3 size: 14 residues. CDR3 DNA sequence: TGCGCCAGCAGCCAAGACCCACAGGGTAATGGCTACACCTTC. Translation gives CASSQDPQGNGYTF.

This chain uses TRBV7-9 with TRBJ1-1, with D perhaps matching TRBD1 (6 bases). This CDR3 contains 12 residues. Trimming cost V 4 bases and J 10 bases, with 13 bases left between them. CDR1 SEHNR and CDR2 FQNEAQ come from the germline V gene (reference sequence). The CDR3 region has the DNA TGTGCCAGCAGCTCAGGGGATTTCTTAGCTTTCTTT. It codes for CASSSGDFLAFF.

This chain uses TRBV30 with TRBJ1-2; 9 positions match TRBD1. This CDR3 region has 14 residues. The germline CDR1 and CDR2 sequences are GTSNPN and SVGIG (reference sequence). The J segment lost 4 bases and the V segment lost 1 base, leaving 4 bases of the junction unmatched. The CDR3 sequence: CAWSDDRGAYGYTF. The DNA of the CDR3 is TGTGCCTGGAGTGACGACAGGGGGGCCTATGGCTACACCTTC.